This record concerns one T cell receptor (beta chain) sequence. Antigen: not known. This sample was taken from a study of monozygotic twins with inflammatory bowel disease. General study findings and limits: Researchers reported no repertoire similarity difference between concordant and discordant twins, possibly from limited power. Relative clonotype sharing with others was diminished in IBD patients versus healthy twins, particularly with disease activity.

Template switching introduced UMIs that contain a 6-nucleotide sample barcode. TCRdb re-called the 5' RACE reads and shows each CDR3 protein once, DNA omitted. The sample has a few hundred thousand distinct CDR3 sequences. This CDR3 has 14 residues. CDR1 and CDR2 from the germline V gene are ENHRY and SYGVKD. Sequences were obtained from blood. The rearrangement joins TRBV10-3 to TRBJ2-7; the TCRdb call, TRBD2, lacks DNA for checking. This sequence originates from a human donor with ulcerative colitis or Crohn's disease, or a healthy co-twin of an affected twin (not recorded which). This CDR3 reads CAISGVGEGYEQYF.